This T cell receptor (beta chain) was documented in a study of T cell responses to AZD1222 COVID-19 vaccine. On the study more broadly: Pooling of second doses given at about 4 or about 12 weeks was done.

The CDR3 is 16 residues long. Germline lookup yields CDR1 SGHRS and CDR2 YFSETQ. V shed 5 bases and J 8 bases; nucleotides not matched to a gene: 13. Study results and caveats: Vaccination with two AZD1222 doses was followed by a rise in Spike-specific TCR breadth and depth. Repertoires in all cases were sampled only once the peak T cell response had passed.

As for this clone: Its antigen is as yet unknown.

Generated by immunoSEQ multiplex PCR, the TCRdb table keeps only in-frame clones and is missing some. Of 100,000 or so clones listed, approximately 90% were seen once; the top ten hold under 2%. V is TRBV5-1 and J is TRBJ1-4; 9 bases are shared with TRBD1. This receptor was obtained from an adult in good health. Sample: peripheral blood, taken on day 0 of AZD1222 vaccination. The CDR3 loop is CASRSDSGTGKEKLFF. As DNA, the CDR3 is TGCGCCAGCAGATCCGATTCCGGGACAGGGAAAGAAAAACTGTTTTTT. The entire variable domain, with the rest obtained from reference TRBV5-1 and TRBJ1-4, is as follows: KAGVTQTPRYLIKTRGQQVTLSCSPISGHRSVSWYQQTPGQGLQFLFEYFSETQRNKGNFPGRFSGRQFSNSRSEMNVSTLELGDSALYLCASRSDSGTGKEKLFFGSGTQLSVL.